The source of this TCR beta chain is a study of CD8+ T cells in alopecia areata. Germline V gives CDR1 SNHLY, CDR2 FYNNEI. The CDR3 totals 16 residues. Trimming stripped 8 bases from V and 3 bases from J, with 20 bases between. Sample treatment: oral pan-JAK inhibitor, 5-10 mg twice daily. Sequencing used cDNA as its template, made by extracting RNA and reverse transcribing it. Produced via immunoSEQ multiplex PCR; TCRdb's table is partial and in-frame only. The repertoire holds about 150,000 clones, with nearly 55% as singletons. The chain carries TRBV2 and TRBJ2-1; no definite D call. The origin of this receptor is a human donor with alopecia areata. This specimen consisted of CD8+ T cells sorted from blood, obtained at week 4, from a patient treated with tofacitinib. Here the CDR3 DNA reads TGTGCCAGCGTCCGGTCAGGCTCCCCGGGCTACAATGAGCAGTTCTTC. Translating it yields CASVRSGSPGYNEQFF. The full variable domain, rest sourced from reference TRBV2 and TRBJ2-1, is EPEVTQTPSHQVTQMGQEVILRCVPISNHLYFYWYRQILGQKVEFLVSFYNNEISEKSEIFDDQFSVERPDGSNFTLKIRSTKLEDSAMYFCASVRSGSPGYNEQFFGPGTRLTVL.